Below, one T cell receptor beta chain is given with its context. No antigen is known for it. Per germline, CDR1 SGDLS and CDR2 YYNGEE. The CDR3 has 14 residues. J was trimmed by 5 bases and V by 3 bases; bases with no gene match: 4. These data originate in a study of Ad26.COV2.S vaccination and SARS-CoV-2 variants. Study in general: The donor belonged to the COV1001 Ad26.COV2.S trial arm. Ad26.COV2.S given intramuscularly, once or twice 56 days apart.

General study results and limits: Possible underestimation of total T cell responses by the TCR breadth and depth analyses was noted. Substantial response breadth was reportedly seen for spike-specific CD8+ and CD4+ T cells after vaccination.

The treatment: some 20 received Ad26.COV2.S at low or high dose, single or two shots; 5 received placebo; per-sample allocation not given. All samples were drawn on day 63, counting from the first vaccine or placebo injection. The table came from immunoSEQ multiplex PCR; TCRdb's copy has only in-frame clones and leaves some out. The data contain more than 250,000 clones, roughly 86% of them singletons. This specimen was peripheral blood, taken in a trial of Ad26.COV2.S vaccine versus placebo. The receptor was derived from a person between 18 and 65 years old who received the Ad26.COV2.S COVID-19 vaccine or a placebo. V usage is TRBV9 and J usage is TRBJ2-5; TRBD1 matches 10 bases. The CDR3 is CASSGPGQGETQYF. The CDR3 DNA is TGTGCCAGCAGCGGGCCGGGACAGGGGGAGACCCAGTACTTC.